Following are 23 T cell receptor beta chains from one sample sequenced in a study of cytomegalovirus exposure and HLA in healthy donors. PCR used 60 Vbeta primers and 13 Jbeta primers. TCRdb keeps only in-frame clones here, not all; method: immunoSEQ multiplex PCR. The sample has under 150,000 clones; over 80% are singletons. Sequencing input: PBMCs. Receptor source: a boy between 10 and 17 years old in good health and CMV-seronegative.

The sample holds one count of this clone. V and J are TRBV6-1 and TRBJ1-5; D is ambiguous. CDR1 is MNHNS and CDR2 is SASEGT in the germline V gene. CDR3 length: 14 residues. Trimming shortened V by 4 bases and J by 4 bases, and 11 bases separated the two germline ends. CDR3 amino acids: CASSGGPGNQPQHF. The DNA of the CDR3 is TGTGCCAGCAGTGGCGGACCGGGGAATCAGCCCCAGCATTTT.

The genes are TRBV29-1 and TRBJ2-4; maybe TRBD2 (5 bases). Trimming pared 4 bases from V and 0 bases from J, leaving 10 bases between. The CDR3 length is 14 residues. Germline V gene lookup returns CDR1 SQVTM and CDR2 ANQGSEA. In DNA, the CDR3 is TGCAGCGTTGTGGAGGAACTAGCCAAAAACATTCAGTACTTC. It codes for CSVVEELAKNIQYF. Complete variable domain (other parts from reference TRBV29-1 and TRBJ2-4): SAVISQKPSRDICQRGTSLTIQCQVDSQVTMMFWYRQQPGQSLTLIATANQGSEATYESGFVIDKFPISRPNLTFSTLTVSNMSPEDSSIYLCSVVEELAKNIQYFGAGTRLSVL.

This chain joins TRBV9 and TRBJ1-2; 11 bases match TRBD1. V dropped 3 bases and J dropped 5; count of bases not matched to a gene: 3. Germline CDR1 and CDR2: SGDLS and YYNGEE. The CDR3 runs 14 residues. CDR3 sequence reads: CASSARDRGYGYTF. As DNA, the CDR3 is TGTGCCAGCAGCGCCCGGGACAGGGGGTATGGCTACACCTTC.

The V call is TRBV7-2, the J call TRBJ2-7; 9 bases map to TRBD2. CDR1 and CDR2 from the germline V gene are SGHTA and FQGNSA. This CDR3 has 14 residues. With 4 bases clipped from V and 3 bases from J, the junction kept 4 bases outside the gene matches. In DNA form, the CDR3 reads TGTGCCAGCAGCTCGACTAGCGGCCTCTACGAGCAGTACTTC. Its translation is CASSSTSGLYEQYF.

V is TRBV6-5 and J is TRBJ1-2; possible D gene TRBD1, 6 bases. Trimming removed 2 bases at V and 7 bases at J, with 11 bases between. The CDR3 has 13 amino acids. Germline V gives CDR1 MNHEY, CDR2 SVGAGI. CDR3 loop: CASSYGGSGGYTF. The CDR3 DNA sequence: TGTGCCAGCAGTTACGGGGGCTCGGGTGGCTACACCTTC.

CDR3 bases: TGCGCCAGCAGCCAAGATCCAGAGGGGGCGAACACTGAAGCTTTCTTT. It is translated as CASSQDPEGANTEAFF. This chain links TRBV4-3 with TRBJ1-1; 7 positions match TRBD1. This CDR3 region has 16 residues. J lost 1 base, V lost 0 bases, and 5 bases had no gene match. In germline, CDR1 is LGHNA, CDR2 YSLEER.

The V call is TRBV18, the J call TRBJ2-7; TRBD1 aligns across 10 bases. J was trimmed by 5 bases and V by 1 base; bases with no gene match: 2. The CDR3 spans 14 residues. CDR1 is KGHSH, CDR2 LQKENI, per germline. Here the CDR3 reads CASSPRDRGHEQYF. CDR3 DNA sequence: TGTGCCAGCTCACCACGGGACAGGGGTCACGAGCAGTACTTC.

The chain combines TRBV15 with TRBJ2-1; 9 nucleotides align to TRBD2. Germline values: CDR1 LNHNV, CDR2 YYDKDF (reference sequence). This CDR3 is 16 amino acids long. Germline trimming cut 3 bases from V and 0 bases from J; bases unmatched to any gene: 3. This CDR3 is CATSRDSGSSYNEQFF. The CDR3 DNA is TGTGCCACCAGCAGGGATAGCGGGAGCTCCTACAATGAGCAGTTCTTC.

The rearrangement uses TRBV6-1 and TRBJ2-2; D gene ambiguous. Trimming took off 6 bases at V and 3 bases at J, with 11 bases between the two ends. The CDR3 has 14 residues. CDR1 is MNHNS and CDR2 is SASEGT in the germline V gene. The CDR3 nucleotides are TGTGCCAGCAGGGAACCAGATTACACCGGGGAGCTGTTTTTT. Its protein is CASREPDYTGELFF.

V gene TRBV11-2 combines with J gene TRBJ2-3, with 9 bases matching TRBD2. Germline V gene lookup returns CDR1 SGHAT and CDR2 FQNNGV. The trim removed 5 bases at V and 0 bases at J, leaving 15 bases unmatched. The CDR3 runs 19 residues. The CDR3 coding sequence is TGTGCCAGCAGCGGCCCGGGGCAGCGGGAGGCCCCGAGCACAGATACGCAGTATTTT. It is translated as CASSGPGQREAPSTDTQYF.

The V and J genes are TRBV27 and TRBJ2-3; the match to TRBD1 covers 9 bases. CDR1 and CDR2 from the germline V gene are MNHEY and SMNVEV (reference sequence). There are 17 residues in the CDR3. With 4 bases clipped from V and 5 bases from J, the junction kept 13 bases outside the gene matches. For the CDR3, the DNA is TGTGCCAGCAGTTCACAGGGGGCGATCCCTTCACGAGATACGCAGTATTTT. This codes for CASSSQGAIPSRDTQYF.

J is TRBJ2-5 and V is TRBV10-3, with D maybe TRBD2 (6 bases). The DNA end favors TRBJ2-7, so the J call may be wrong. There are 14 residues in the CDR3. Per germline, CDR1 ENHRY and CDR2 SYGVKD. The CDR3 region has the DNA TGTGCCATCAGTGAGTCAGGGACTTCCTACGAGCAGTACTTC. This sequence encodes CAISESGTSYEQYF.

The rearrangement joins TRBV4-3 to TRBJ2-7, with 12 nucleotides matching TRBD2. Unmatched junction bases numbered 3, after V lost 0 bases and J lost 3 bases. CDR1 is LGHNA and CDR2 is YSLEER in the germline V gene. The CDR3 totals 16 residues. The CDR3 protein is CASSQDRTSGNYEQYF. Here the CDR3 DNA reads TGCGCCAGCAGCCAAGATCGGACTAGCGGGAACTACGAGCAGTACTTC.

The rearrangement joins TRBV27 to TRBJ2-1; 13 bases align to TRBD2. The germline gives CDR1 MNHEY, CDR2 SMNVEV (reference sequence). J lost 9 bases, V lost 5 bases, and 10 bases had no gene match. The CDR3 consists of 16 residues. Written as DNA, the CDR3 is TGTGCCAGCAGTACTCGGACTAGCGGGAGAGAGAGTGAGCAGTTCTTC. This sequence encodes CASSTRTSGRESEQFF.

This clone was observed a single time. The CDR3 spells CASSLAARGIESPLHF. The CDR3 region has the DNA TGTGCCAGCAGCTTGGCCGCGCGAGGTATTGAATCACCCCTCCACTTT. This rearrangement joins TRBV5-6 to TRBJ1-6, with D unclear. Trimming cost V 0 bases and J 10 bases, with 17 bases left between them. The CDR3 consists of 16 residues. CDR1 and CDR2 (germline): SGHDT, YYEEEE.

As for this clone: This sample also contains other DNA sequences that code for the same CDR3. V is TRBV7-9 and J is TRBJ1-1; tentative D call: TRBD1 (5 bases). The CDR3 has 12 amino acids. Germline assignment: CDR1 SEHNR and CDR2 FQNEAQ (reference sequence). V lost 5 bases and J lost 1, with 5 bases in between. As DNA, the CDR3 is TGTGCCAGCAGCAGGGGGAACACTGAAGCTTTCTTT. Its protein is CASSRGNTEAFF.

The gene calls are TRBV7-2 and TRBJ2-5; TRBD1 agrees at 11 bases. CDR3 length equals 17 residues. J lost 5 bases, V lost 0 bases, and 8 bases had no gene match. Germline CDR1 SGHTA, CDR2 FQGNSA. The CDR3 is CASSLARRTGGAETQYF. The CDR3 DNA is TGTGCCAGCAGCTTAGCGCGGAGGACAGGGGGCGCGGAGACCCAGTACTTC.

The chain recombines TRBV12-5 with TRBJ1-2; D not certain. This CDR3 is built from 14 residues. V gave up 0 bases and J gave up 4 bases, with 9 bases separating them. Germline CDR1 LGHNT, CDR2 FRNRAP. The CDR3 is CASGLVPGIYGYTF. Written as DNA, the CDR3 is TGTGCTAGTGGTTTGGTCCCAGGAATCTATGGCTACACCTTC.

This chain links TRBV7-8 with TRBJ2-5, with a weak D call TRBD2 (5 bases). Trimming left V 5 bases short and J 5 bases short, with 12 bases between. CDR3 size: 13 residues. Per the germline V gene, CDR1 is SGHVS and CDR2 is FQNEAQ. The CDR3 DNA sequence: TGTGCCAGCAGCGCCGGACTGGGGGAGACCCAGTACTTC. It specifies CASSAGLGETQYF. The entire variable domain, with the rest obtained from reference TRBV7-8 and TRBJ2-5, is as follows: GAGVSQSPRYKVAKRGQDVALRCDPISGHVSLFWYQQALGQGPEFLTYFQNEAQLDKSGLPSDRFFAERPEGSVSTLKIQRTQQEDSAVYLCASSAGLGETQYFGPGTRLLVL.

The chain couples TRBV13 to TRBJ2-1; 8 bases agree with TRBD2. Trimming at V came to 5 bases and at J to 8 bases, leaving 14 bases not matched to a gene. CDR3 length: 16 amino acids. The germline CDR1 and CDR2 sequences are PRHDT and FYEKMQ (reference sequence). The CDR3 is CASSDSSNGRVDEQFF. CDR3 DNA sequence: TGTGCCAGCAGCGACTCGTCCAACGGGAGGGTCGATGAGCAGTTCTTC. The variable domain in full, with the rest retrieved from reference TRBV13 and TRBJ2-1, is AAGVIQSPRHLIKEKRETATLKCYPIPRHDTVYWYQQGPGQDPQFLISFYEKMQSDKGSIPDRFSAQQFSDYHSELNMSSLELGDSALYFCASSDSSNGRVDEQFFGPGTRLTVL.

CDR3 in DNA: TGCGCCAGCAGACCGGGGACTAGCGGGAGGGATAGCTCCTACAATGAGCAGTTCTTC. This encodes CASRPGTSGRDSSYNEQFF. The V and J genes are TRBV5-1 and TRBJ2-1; 16 bases line up with TRBD2. CDR3 length: 19 amino acids. V lost 5 bases to trimming and J lost 0 bases; unmatched junction nucleotides: 8. CDR1 is SGHRS, CDR2 YFSETQ, per germline.

V and J are TRBV15 and TRBJ1-1; 7 nucleotides align to TRBD1. Germline CDR1 and CDR2: LNHNV and YYDKDF (reference sequence). The length of the CDR3 is 14 residues. The trim removed 0 bases at V and 4 bases at J, leaving 2 bases unmatched. The CDR3 reads CATSRDPGGTEAFF. In nucleotides, the CDR3 is TGTGCCACCAGCAGAGACCCAGGGGGCACTGAAGCTTTCTTT.

V usage is TRBV30 and J usage is TRBJ1-1; TRBD1 matches 7 bases. Germline V lookup: CDR1 GTSNPN, CDR2 SVGIG (reference sequence). This CDR3 has 12 residues. With 1 base clipped from V and 6 bases from J, the junction kept 2 bases outside the gene matches. The CDR3 nucleotides are TGTGCCTGGAGTGCGACAGGGTCTGAAGCTTTCTTT. Its protein is CAWSATGSEAFF.